This TCR beta chain stems from a study of blood T cell repertoires in COVID-19. This table comes from immunoSEQ multiplex PCR, and its TCRdb copy is limited to in-frame clones, with some not included. This table holds fewer than 85,000 clones, 82% found once. The sequenced material came from peripheral blood. This receptor was taken from a woman aged 60-75 years with acute or convalescent COVID-19.

In DNA form, the CDR3 reads TGTGCCATCAGCGATCGGAGCGGGGGTGTTGGCTACACCTTC. Protein sequence: CAISDRSGGVGYTF. The V gene is TRBV10-3, the J gene TRBJ1-2; a weak D match, TRBD1 (5 bases). The germline V gene has CDR1 ENHRY and CDR2 SYGVKD. CDR3 length equals 14 residues. The germline V and J ends were trimmed by 6 bases and 7 bases, with 18 bases remaining between them.